Listed below are T cell receptor beta chains from one sample, sequenced in a study of cytomegalovirus exposure and HLA in healthy donors. Repertoires were generated with immunoSEQ multiplex PCR, while TCRdb's copy carries only in-frame clones and drops some. The table has around 130,000 clones, approximately 72% seen once; the top ten hold roughly 6%. The specimen was PBMCs. These receptors were obtained from a woman aged 60-75 years in good health and CMV-seronegative. Both conserved end residues are part of each CDR3. D genes are given only for firm matches. A row's size may be missing; if present it is once, few, many or a size class.

>-|TRBJ2-2|TRBD2|TRBV7-2
CASSRGIAGNTGELFF
TGTGCCAGCAGCCGAGGTATAGCGGGGAACACCGGGGAGCTGTTTTTT
>-|TRBJ1-2|-|TRBV27
CASSLQGPGGYTF
TGTGCCAGCAGTTTACAGGGTCCAGGCGGCTACACCTTC
>-|TRBJ1-4|-|TRBV6-5
CASRKQGFGEKLFF
TGTGCCAGCAGAAAACAGGGTTTCGGGGAAAAACTGTTTTTT
>-|TRBJ2-4|-|TRBV25-1
CASTGALAKNIQYF
TGTGCCAGCACTGGAGCCCTAGCCAAAAACATTCAGTACTTC
>-|TRBJ1-1|TRBD1|TRBV28
CASMGQGNTEAFF
TGTGCCAGCATGGGACAGGGGAACACTGAAGCTTTCTTT
>-|TRBJ1-6|TRBD1|TRBV4-1
CASRPRTGDNSPLHF
TGCGCCAGCAGGCCCCGGACAGGGGATAATTCACCCCTCCACTTT
>-|TRBJ2-7|TRBD1|TRBV2
CASSATGGHHEQYF
TGTGCCAGCAGTGCGACAGGGGGCCACCACGAGCAGTACTTC
>once|TRBJ1-2|-|TRBV2
CASSDTGTYGYTF
TGTGCCAGCAGTGACACAGGTACCTATGGCTACACCTTC
>-|TRBJ2-1|TRBD1|TRBV6-6
CASMRGQGPYNEQFF
TGTGCCAGCATGAGAGGACAGGGCCCGTACAATGAGCAGTTCTTC
>-|TRBJ1-1|-|TRBV6-5
CASSYSYATEAFF
TGTGCCAGCAGTTACTCGTACGCGACTGAAGCTTTCTTT
>-|TRBJ2-5|TRBD2|TRBV12-5
CASVGGDPKYF
TGTGCTAGTGTGGGGGGGGACCCAAAGTACTTC
>-|TRBJ2-1|TRBD2|TRBV29-1
CSVDRLAGGEQFF
TGCAGCGTTGATCGGCTAGCGGGAGGCGAGCAGTTCTTC
>-|TRBJ2-1|TRBD2|TRBV2
CASSEGRGASYNEQFF
TGTGCCAGCAGTGAAGGGCGGGGGGCCTCCTACAATGAGCAGTTCTTC
>-|TRBJ1-1|-|TRBV5-4
CASKRDTNTEAFF
TGTGCCAGCAAACGGGACACGAACACTGAAGCTTTCTTT
>-|TRBJ2-3|-|TRBV21-1
CASSGGLASPDTQYF
TGTGCCAGCAGCGGGGGACTAGCGTCCCCAGATACGCAGTATTTT
>many|TRBJ2-1|TRBD2|TRBV2
CASSAGRSGGYNEQFF
TGTGCCAGCAGTGCAGGCCGCAGCGGGGGCTACAATGAGCAGTTCTTC
>-|TRBJ2-5|-|TRBV5-1
CASMNGVQETQYF
TGCGCCAGCATGAACGGGGTACAAGAGACCCAGTACTTC
>-|TRBJ2-7|-|TRBV7-9
CASSYRPRVSYEQYF
TGTGCCAGCAGCTACCGACCGAGGGTTAGCTACGAGCAGTACTTC
>-|TRBJ1-1|-|TRBV11-1
CASSLGQNTEAFF
TGTGCCAGCAGCTTGGGGCAGAACACTGAAGCTTTCTTT
>few|TRBJ2-5|TRBD2|TRBV9
CASSPSGRAFLETQYF
TGTGCCAGCAGCCCCAGCGGGAGGGCCTTTTTGGAGACCCAGTACTTC
>-|TRBJ1-1|-|TRBV2
CASTKGGDTEAFF
TGTGCCAGCACTAAGGGCGGGGACACTGAAGCTTTCTTT
>few|TRBJ2-5|TRBD1|TRBV7-2
CASSLVGGLVETQYF
TGTGCCAGCAGCTTAGTAGGGGGCCTAGTGGAGACCCAGTACTTC
>-|TRBJ1-2|-|TRBV12-5
CASGSLRNSGYTF
TGTGCTAGTGGTTCTCTCCGTAATTCTGGCTACACCTTC
>-|TRBJ2-2|TRBD2|TRBV11-2
CASSLGVFGGLGAGELFF
TGTGCCAGCAGCTTAGGGGTTTTCGGGGGACTAGGGGCCGGGGAGCTGTTTTTT
>few|TRBJ2-1|TRBD2|TRBV25-1
CASREAGTSNEQFF
TGTGCCAGCAGGGAAGCCGGGACTAGCAATGAGCAGTTCTTC
>-|TRBJ2-2|TRBD2|TRBV19
CASSISGVLAGELFF
TGTGCCAGTAGTATTAGCGGGGTCTTAGCCGGGGAGCTGTTTTTT
>-|TRBJ2-7|-|TRBV5-4
CASSLPGGIPYEQYF
TGTGCCAGCAGCTTGCCAGGGGGGATCCCTTACGAGCAGTACTTC
>-|TRBJ1-2|-|TRBV6-1
CASSGGTGFGYTF
TGTGCCAGCAGTGGGGGAACAGGGTTCGGCTACACCTTC
>-|TRBJ2-5|-|TRBV6-6
CASTVEGGRTQYF
TGTGCCAGCACCGTGGAGGGGGGGCGGACCCAGTACTTC
>-|TRBJ1-5|-|TRBV19
CASSIVPGNQPQHF
TGTGCCAGTAGTATAGTTCCGGGCAATCAGCCCCAGCATTTT
>-|TRBJ2-6|-|TRBV4-3
CASSRSSGANVLTF
TGCGCCAGCAGCCGTAGCTCTGGGGCCAACGTCCTGACTTTC
>-|TRBJ1-1|TRBD1|TRBV5-4
CASRTGFQDTEAFF
TGTGCCAGCAGGACAGGGTTTCAGGACACTGAAGCTTTCTTT
>-|TRBJ1-2|-|TRBV4-3
CASSQDARTKRGNGYTF
TGCGCCAGCAGCCAAGACGCCAGGACGAAAAGGGGTAATGGCTACACCTTC
>-|TRBJ2-7|-|TRBV29-1
CSVGGTVSYEQYF
TGCAGCGTGGGGGGTACGGTCTCCTACGAGCAGTACTTC
>-|TRBJ2-7|TRBD1|TRBV7-2
CASSSRQGSYEQYF
TGTGCCAGCAGTTCAAGACAGGGCTCCTACGAGCAGTACTTC
>-|TRBJ2-5|TRBD2|TRBV11-2
CASSDPTASGVQETQYF
TGTGCCAGCAGCGACCCTACTGCTAGCGGGGTCCAAGAGACCCAGTACTTC
>-|TRBJ1-2|TRBD1|TRBV28
CASSLFPGQGFYGYTF
TGTGCCAGCAGTTTATTTCCGGGACAGGGGTTCTATGGCTACACCTTC
>once|TRBJ2-3|-|TRBV9
CASSGRAGVTQYF
TGTGCCAGCAGCGGGAGGGCCGGGGTAACGCAGTATTTT
>-|TRBJ2-7|TRBD2|TRBV19
CASSMGGSLITSSYEQYF
TGTGCCAGTAGTATGGGCGGGAGCCTTATCACAAGCTCCTACGAGCAGTACTTC
>-|TRBJ2-3|TRBD2|TRBV7-2
CASSYVAGDPTDTQYF
TGTGCCAGCAGCTATGTAGCGGGGGACCCCACAGATACGCAGTATTTT
>-|TRBJ2-3|-|TRBV20-1
CSASQDTQYF
TGCAGTGCTAGTCAGGATACGCAGTATTTT
>-|TRBJ2-1|TRBD2|TRBV9
CASSQAGAGGPGEQFF
TGTGCCAGCAGCCAAGCGGGAGCGGGGGGGCCGGGTGAGCAGTTCTTC
>-|TRBJ2-3|-|TRBV4-1
CASSQESTSTGTQYF
TGCGCCAGCAGCCAAGAGTCTACTAGCACAGGTACGCAGTATTTT
>-|TRBJ2-5|TRBD2|TRBV5-4
CASSQPGGQETQYF
TGTGCCAGCAGCCAGCCGGGGGGTCAAGAGACCCAGTACTTC
>-|TRBJ2-1|-|TRBV5-1
CASSLLTGVGEQFF
TGCGCCAGCAGCTTGCTGACGGGAGTAGGTGAGCAGTTCTTC
>-|TRBJ2-1|TRBD2|TRBV4-2
CASSQGHGAGGDNEQFF
TGTGCCAGCAGCCAGGGACATGGAGCGGGAGGGGACAATGAGCAGTTCTTC
>-|TRBJ1-6|-|TRBV9
CASSADSVESPLHF
TGTGCCAGCAGCGCGGACAGCGTAGAATCACCCCTCCACTTT
>-|TRBJ1-2|-|TRBV11-3
CATRGGGSNYGYTF
TGTGCCACCCGGGGAGGAGGGTCGAACTATGGCTACACCTTC
>few|TRBJ2-1|TRBD2|TRBV18
CASSPERDGFNEQFF
TGTGCCAGCTCACCGGAGCGGGATGGGTTTAATGAGCAGTTCTTC
>-|TRBJ2-5|TRBD1|TRBV5-1
CASSLGVGQGRETQYF
TGCGCCAGCAGCTTGGGAGTCGGACAGGGGCGAGAGACCCAGTACTTC
>-|TRBJ2-1|TRBD2|TRBV7-2
CASSVGTSYGIF
TGTGCCAGCAGCGTCGGGACTAGCTACGGGATCTTC
>-|TRBJ2-5|TRBD2|TRBV5-4
CASSLPGGETQYF
TGTGCCAGCAGCTTGCCGGGGGGGGAGACCCAGTACTTC
>-|TRBJ2-2|TRBD1|TRBV18
CASSPRQGDTGELFF
TGTGCCAGCTCACCACGACAGGGTGACACCGGGGAGCTGTTTTTT
>-|TRBJ2-2|TRBD2|TRBV10-3
CAISAGGSTGELFF
TGTGCCATCAGTGCGGGGGGGAGTACCGGGGAGCTGTTTTTT
>-|TRBJ1-2|-|TRBV19
CASTRVGEGHGYTF
TGTGCCAGTACAAGGGTCGGGGAGGGCCATGGCTACACCTTC